This is a list of T cell receptor beta chains from one sample in a study of blood T cell repertoires in COVID-19. The repertoire was sequenced with immunoSEQ multiplex PCR; TCRdb's copy has only in-frame clones and lacks some. The sample lists 150,000 to 200,000 clones, 76% occurring once. Material for sequencing was PBMCs or T cells enriched from blood (not recorded which). Every receptor here comes from a woman aged 50 to 60 with acute COVID-19. CDR3s include the opening cysteine and the closing phenylalanine or tryptophan. The D gene is left open where the match is weak. Clone size is shown for a subset of rows, as once, few, many or a class of expanded clone.

j_gene: TRBJ1-2
v_gene: TRBV3-1/TRBV3-2
d_gene: TRBD1
abundance: .
CDR3nt: TGTGCCAGCAGCCAAGATCTGTTAGGGGGCAGTGGCTACACCTTC
CDR3aa: CASSQDLLGGSGYTF

j_gene: TRBJ1-2
v_gene: TRBV6-6
d_gene: .
abundance: few
CDR3nt: TGTGCCAGCAGTTACTCAGCAGGGATCTATGGCTACACCTTC
CDR3aa: CASSYSAGIYGYTF

j_gene: TRBJ2-2
v_gene: TRBV4-3
d_gene: .
abundance: .
CDR3nt: TGCGCCAGCAGCCAAGATCTCCCGGACAGCACCGGGGAGCTGTTTTTT
CDR3aa: CASSQDLPDSTGELFF

j_gene: TRBJ2-3
v_gene: TRBV6-5
d_gene: .
abundance: .
CDR3nt: TGTGCCAGCAGAGCGGACGTCACAGATACGCAGTATTTT
CDR3aa: CASRADVTDTQYF

j_gene: TRBJ1-1
v_gene: TRBV7-8
d_gene: TRBD1
abundance: .
CDR3nt: TGTGCCAGCAGCCCGGGGACAGGGGACGCTTTCTTT
CDR3aa: CASSPGTGDAFF

j_gene: TRBJ2-3
v_gene: TRBV11-2
d_gene: TRBD2
abundance: .
CDR3nt: TGTGCCAGCAGCTTCCGACTAGCGGGGGATACGCAGTATTTT
CDR3aa: CASSFRLAGDTQYF

j_gene: TRBJ1-1
v_gene: TRBV28
d_gene: .
abundance: .
CDR3nt: TGTGCCAGCAGTTTCAGCGGGGTCGGAGCTTTCTTT
CDR3aa: CASSFSGVGAFF

j_gene: TRBJ1-2
v_gene: TRBV2
d_gene: .
abundance: .
CDR3nt: TGTGCCAGAAGGACACCTAACTATGGCTACACCTTC
CDR3aa: CARRTPNYGYTF

j_gene: TRBJ1-1
v_gene: TRBV5-1
d_gene: TRBD1
abundance: .
CDR3nt: TGCGCCAGCAGCTCGGACAGGAGGGAGAAGGCTTTCTTT
CDR3aa: CASSSDRREKAFF

j_gene: TRBJ2-2
v_gene: TRBV30
d_gene: .
abundance: .
CDR3nt: TGTGCCTGGAGTAGAAGGAGGGACGGGGAGCTGTTTTTT
CDR3aa: CAWSRRRDGELFF

j_gene: TRBJ2-5
v_gene: TRBV4-3
d_gene: .
abundance: .
CDR3nt: TGCGCCAGCAGCCCAGGACTGGGGGAGACCCAGTACTTC
CDR3aa: CASSPGLGETQYF

j_gene: TRBJ1-6
v_gene: TRBV3-1/TRBV3-2
d_gene: TRBD1
abundance: .
CDR3nt: TGTGCCAGCAGCCAAGAAGGACAGGCTGGCGTGCACTTT
CDR3aa: CASSQEGQAGVHF

j_gene: TRBJ2-2
v_gene: TRBV19
d_gene: TRBD2
abundance: .
CDR3nt: TGTGCCAGTAGTCGGCTAGCGGGGGTCGGAGCCGGGGAGCTGTTTTTT
CDR3aa: CASSRLAGVGAGELFF

j_gene: TRBJ1-2
v_gene: TRBV27
d_gene: .
abundance: .
CDR3nt: TGTGCCAGCAGTGCCAGGGTCAACTATGGCTACACCTTC
CDR3aa: CASSARVNYGYTF

j_gene: TRBJ2-2
v_gene: TRBV28
d_gene: TRBD2
abundance: .
CDR3nt: TGTGCCAGCGAGGGACTAGTCACCGGGGAGCTGTTTTTT
CDR3aa: CASEGLVTGELFF

j_gene: TRBJ1-5
v_gene: TRBV9
d_gene: .
abundance: .
CDR3nt: TGTGCCAGCAGCGTAGGGCAGGGCGGATCTCAGCCCCAGCATTTT
CDR3aa: CASSVGQGGSQPQHF

j_gene: TRBJ2-3
v_gene: TRBV5-6
d_gene: TRBD1
abundance: .
CDR3nt: TGTGCCAGCAGCTTATTGGGGACAGGGAGCACAGATACGCAGTATTTT
CDR3aa: CASSLLGTGSTDTQYF

j_gene: TRBJ2-5
v_gene: TRBV7-6
d_gene: .
abundance: .
CDR3nt: TGTGCCAGCAGCTTGGGTGGGGGGGCCGAGACCCAGTACTTC
CDR3aa: CASSLGGGAETQYF

j_gene: TRBJ1-1
v_gene: TRBV5-6
d_gene: .
abundance: .
CDR3nt: TGTGCCAGCAGCCAGCGGGAGGGAGCTTTCTTT
CDR3aa: CASSQREGAFF

j_gene: TRBJ2-5
v_gene: TRBV6-1
d_gene: .
abundance: .
CDR3nt: TGTGCCAGCAGTGAAAGGCAGGGTCAGTACTTC
CDR3aa: CASSERQGQYF

j_gene: TRBJ2-2
v_gene: TRBV4-3
d_gene: .
abundance: .
CDR3nt: TGCGCCAGCAGCCAAGAGGCGGGCGGGGACACCGGGGAGCTGTTTTTT
CDR3aa: CASSQEAGGDTGELFF

j_gene: TRBJ2-2
v_gene: TRBV7-6
d_gene: .
abundance: .
CDR3nt: TGTGCCAGCAGCCCAGCGAGGCTAAACACCGGGGAGCTGTTTTTT
CDR3aa: CASSPARLNTGELFF

j_gene: TRBJ1-5
v_gene: TRBV30
d_gene: TRBD1
abundance: .
CDR3nt: TGTGCCTGGAGCCCCGGACAGGGAGGTCAGCCCCAGCATTTT
CDR3aa: CAWSPGQGGQPQHF

j_gene: TRBJ1-1
v_gene: TRBV7-8
d_gene: TRBD1
abundance: .
CDR3nt: TGTGCCAGCAGCTTAGGGGACAGGGGGACGACTGAAGCTTTCTTT
CDR3aa: CASSLGDRGTTEAFF

j_gene: TRBJ1-2
v_gene: TRBV6-4
d_gene: TRBD1
abundance: .
CDR3nt: TGTGCCAGCAGAAACAGGGGGGGAGAAGGCTACACCTTC
CDR3aa: CASRNRGGEGYTF

j_gene: TRBJ1-6
v_gene: TRBV7-2
d_gene: .
abundance: few
CDR3nt: TGTGCCAGCAGCCTAGCGGAGTCAGGCCACAGGGCTTCACCCCTCCACTTT
CDR3aa: CASSLAESGHRASPLHF

j_gene: TRBJ1-1
v_gene: TRBV7-6
d_gene: .
abundance: .
CDR3nt: TGTGCCAGCAGCACGACAGCGAACACTGAAGCTTTCTTT
CDR3aa: CASSTTANTEAFF

j_gene: TRBJ1-4
v_gene: TRBV18
d_gene: TRBD1
abundance: .
CDR3nt: TGTGCCAGCTCACCGTTTGACAGGGTCGAAAAACTGTTTTTT
CDR3aa: CASSPFDRVEKLFF

j_gene: TRBJ1-1
v_gene: TRBV3-1/TRBV3-2
d_gene: .
abundance: .
CDR3nt: TGTGCCAGCAGCCGGTCACAGAAGCCTGAAGCTTTCTTT
CDR3aa: CASSRSQKPEAFF

j_gene: TRBJ2-1
v_gene: TRBV4-3
d_gene: TRBD2
abundance: .
CDR3nt: TGCGCCAGCAGCCAAGAGGCGGGGGTTACCTCCTACAATGAGCAGTTCTTC
CDR3aa: CASSQEAGVTSYNEQFF

j_gene: TRBJ1-1
v_gene: TRBV7-8
d_gene: TRBD1
abundance: once
CDR3nt: TGTGCCAGCAGCTCCAGGGTCGGGACAGGGGGGAACACTGAAGCTTTCTTT
CDR3aa: CASSSRVGTGGNTEAFF

j_gene: TRBJ2-5
v_gene: TRBV6-1
d_gene: .
abundance: .
CDR3nt: TGTGCCAGCAGTCCTCAGGGGACGGAGCAAGAGACCCAGTACTTC
CDR3aa: CASSPQGTEQETQYF

j_gene: TRBJ1-1
v_gene: TRBV7-6
d_gene: TRBD1
abundance: .
CDR3nt: TGTGCCAGCAGCGAGAGACAGGGAATGAACACTGAAGCTTTCTTT
CDR3aa: CASSERQGMNTEAFF

j_gene: TRBJ1-1
v_gene: TRBV28
d_gene: .
abundance: .
CDR3nt: TGTGCCAGCAGTGACAGGCCTGGGGGCATGAACACTGAAGCTTTCTTT
CDR3aa: CASSDRPGGMNTEAFF

j_gene: TRBJ1-2
v_gene: TRBV19
d_gene: .
abundance: .
CDR3nt: TGTGCCAGTAGTACAATCCCCAATAGAGGGACAACTAACTATGGCTACACCTTC
CDR3aa: CASSTIPNRGTTNYGYTF

j_gene: TRBJ1-4
v_gene: TRBV7-9
d_gene: TRBD1
abundance: .
CDR3nt: TGTGCCAGCAGCTTTTCGTCCCCGGGACAGGGTGGTGAAAAACTGTTTTTT
CDR3aa: CASSFSSPGQGGEKLFF

j_gene: TRBJ2-1
v_gene: TRBV28
d_gene: TRBD2
abundance: .
CDR3nt: TGTGCCAGCAGTTTGCCGAGCGGGGGGGCCTCGGGTAATGAGCAGTTCTTC
CDR3aa: CASSLPSGGASGNEQFF

j_gene: TRBJ1-6
v_gene: TRBV28
d_gene: .
abundance: .
CDR3nt: TGTGCCAGCAGTGCCTCACAGGGAATAGGGAATCAGCCCCTCCACTTT
CDR3aa: CASSASQGIGNQPLHF

j_gene: TRBJ2-5
v_gene: TRBV28
d_gene: .
abundance: .
CDR3nt: TGTGCCAGCAGTTGGGGCCAGGGGTCGGAGACCCAGTACTTC
CDR3aa: CASSWGQGSETQYF

j_gene: TRBJ1-3
v_gene: TRBV14
d_gene: TRBD1
abundance: .
CDR3nt: TGTGCCAGCAGCCAAGAGGGACAGGGGGCTTCTGGAAACACCATATATTTT
CDR3aa: CASSQEGQGASGNTIYF

j_gene: TRBJ1-1
v_gene: TRBV3-1/TRBV3-2
d_gene: .
abundance: .
CDR3nt: TGTGCCAGCAGCCAAGTTCGGGGGAACACTGAAGCTTTCTTT
CDR3aa: CASSQVRGNTEAFF